The rows below give T cell receptor beta chains drawn from one sample of a study of siplizumab effects on memory and regulatory T cells. Profiling relied on immunoSEQ multiplex PCR, and the TCRdb table lists in-frame clones only, not all of them. Here the sample spans tens of thousands of clones, 95% to 98% being singletons. The sample was naive CD4+ T cells sorted from blood. The receptors come from a human donor in good health. CDR3s leave out the opening cysteine and the closing phenylalanine or tryptophan. A D gene is named only where the DNA matches it firmly.

D,V,J,CDR3
-,TRBV28,TRBJ1-2,ARQGEDGYT
-,TRBV30,TRBJ1-6,AWSRDWNSPLH
-,TRBV10-3,TRBJ2-2,AIIDSPRTGELF
-,TRBV5-4,TRBJ1-5,ASSLQGSEPQH
-,TRBV29-1,TRBJ2-1,SVEDWSSYNEQF
-,TRBV5-1,TRBJ2-1,ASRGLDGTNEQF
-,TRBV10-3,TRBJ1-2,AISESSGGYT
-,TRBV6-5,TRBJ1-2,ASSYSTGTNYGYT
TRBD1,TRBV4-2,TRBJ2-5,ASSPGQGKEETQY
-,TRBV6-5,TRBJ2-7,ASSYTSTYEQY
TRBD2,TRBV7-3,TRBJ2-1,ASSPGRPGLAGINSYNEQF